Below, 12 T cell receptor beta chains from the same sample are listed, as sequenced in a study of blood T cell repertoires in COVID-19. Sequencing used immunoSEQ multiplex PCR; TCRdb keeps in-frame clones, though not all of them. The data contain about 73,000 clones, roughly 87% of them singletons. The sample consisted of peripheral blood. The receptors originated from an older man with acute or convalescent COVID-19.

This chain joins TRBV6-5 and TRBJ2-5; the match to TRBD1 covers 7 bases. Germline V CDR1 and CDR2: MNHEY, SVGAGI. The CDR3 has 14 residues. The trim removed 6 bases at V and 6 bases at J, leaving 10 bases unmatched. The CDR3 coding sequence is TGTGCCAGCAGCGGACAGGCGAGCGGACAGACCCAGTACTTC. It encodes CASSGQASGQTQYF.

This rearrangement joins TRBV5-1 to TRBJ2-5, with TRBD2 matching 8 bases. V trimming: 8 bases; J trimming: 4 bases; junction bases outside the gene matches: 16. The CDR3 extends over 16 amino acids. The germline V gene has CDR1 SGHRS and CDR2 YFSETQ. In DNA form, the CDR3 reads TGCGCCAGTGGGGCAGGAGAGAGCGGGAGTGGAGAGACCCAGTACTTC. This codes for CASGAGESGSGETQYF. Looking up the rest from reference TRBV5-1 and TRBJ2-5 gives the full variable domain: KAGVTQTPRYLIKTRGQQVTLSCSPISGHRSVSWYQQTPGQGLQFLFEYFSETQRNKGNFPGRFSGRQFSNSRSEMNVSTLELGDSALYLCASGAGESGSGETQYFGPGTRLLVL.

The rearrangement joins TRBV24-1 to TRBJ2-3; TRBD1 matches at 7 bases. The germline V gene has CDR1 KGHDR and CDR2 SFDVKD. Trimming took 4 bases from V and 11 from J; bases not matched to a gene: 11. This CDR3 region has 14 residues. CDR3 nucleotides: TGTGCCACCAGTGACCCCGTGACAGGGTTTGGGCAGTATTTT. Residues: CATSDPVTGFGQYF.

This chain connects TRBV12-5 to TRBJ2-5; 7 bases match TRBD1. The CDR3 consists of 16 residues. The V and J ends lost 4 bases and 2 bases, in that order; junction bases with no gene match: 10. The germline gives CDR1 LGHNT, CDR2 FRNRAP. CDR3 DNA sequence: TGTGCTAGTGGTTCGAAATACCCGACAGGGCAAGAGACCCAGTACTTC. Its protein product is CASGSKYPTGQETQYF.

This clone was recorded once. This chain joins TRBV7-3 and TRBJ2-1, with TRBD2 matching over 9 bases. The CDR3 has 20 residues. V lost 4 bases and J lost 3; bases outside the gene matches: 19. CDR1 and CDR2 (germline): SGHTA, FQGTGA. CDR3 loop: CASSSMPLILASGNYNEQFF. CDR3 DNA sequence: TGTGCCAGCAGCTCCATGCCGTTAATACTAGCTAGCGGGAACTACAATGAGCAGTTCTTC.

The chain carries TRBV7-3 and TRBJ2-7; 10 positions match TRBD1. The CDR3 length is 15 residues. V shed 5 bases, J shed 4 bases, and the junction held 8 bases outside the gene matches. Germline V gives CDR1 SGHTA, CDR2 FQGTGA. CDR3 amino acids: CASSRTGTGVYEQYF. CDR3 DNA sequence: TGTGCCAGCAGCCGGACCGGGACAGGGGTGTACGAGCAGTACTTC.

The table lists this clone with a count of one. The rearrangement uses TRBV4-1 and TRBJ1-2; D may be TRBD1 (6 bases). The CDR3 spans 17 residues. CDR1 is MGHRA and CDR2 is YSYEKL in the germline V gene. V was clipped by 0 bases and J by 8 bases, with 22 bases between them. In nucleotides, the CDR3 is TGCGCCAGCAGCCAAGATAAGGGCAGGGGTCGTCCGGGAGGCTACACCTTC. It translates to CASSQDKGRGRPGGYTF.

The CDR3 reads CASSKERGLTDTQYF. The CDR3 region has the DNA TGTGCCAGCAGTAAGGAGCGGGGGCTCACAGATACGCAGTATTTT. This chain links TRBV28 with TRBJ2-3, with 8 bases aligning to TRBD2. CDR1 is MDHEN, CDR2 SYDVKM, per germline. J lost 2 bases, V lost 5 bases, and 6 bases had no gene match. This CDR3 has 15 amino acids.

This chain connects TRBV4-1 to TRBJ2-7; TRBD1 agrees at 7 bases. This CDR3 region has 15 residues. CDR1 MGHRA and CDR2 YSYEKL come from the germline V gene. The trim removed 0 bases at V and 6 bases at J, leaving 8 bases unmatched. The CDR3 region has the DNA TGCGCCAGCAGCCAAGATCACAGGGGAGAGCTCGAGCAGTACTTC. Its translation: CASSQDHRGELEQYF.

V is TRBV28 and J is TRBJ1-3; possibly TRBD1 for D (6 bases). Looked up from germline, CDR1 is MDHEN and CDR2 is SYDVKM. V was trimmed by 0 bases and J by 2 bases, leaving 8 bases between them. There are 15 residues in the CDR3. CDR3 sequence: CASSLWGATGNTIYF. CDR3 DNA: TGTGCCAGCAGTTTATGGGGGGCGACTGGAAACACCATATATTTT. The full variable domain, its missing parts supplied by reference TRBV28 and TRBJ1-3, is DVKVTQSSRYLVKRTGEKVFLECVQDMDHENMFWYRQDPGLGLRLIYFSYDVKMKEKGDIPEGYSVSREKKERFSLILESASTNQTSMYLCASSLWGATGNTIYFGEGSWLTVV.

This clone appeared once. J is TRBJ1-1 and V is TRBV6-5, with unresolved D. This CDR3 has 16 residues. Looked up from germline, CDR1 is MNHEY and CDR2 is SVGAGI. V lost 0 bases to trimming and J lost 0 bases, with 11 bases between them. The CDR3 DNA is TGTGCCAGCAGTTACTCAGGTGACGGGGTGAACACTGAAGCTTTCTTT. Translated, it gives CASSYSGDGVNTEAFF.

V usage is TRBV3-1 (or the pseudogene TRBV3-2) and J usage is TRBJ2-7; TRBD1 matches at 7 bases. Per germline, CDR1 LGHDT and CDR2 YNNKEL (reference sequence). The trim removed 4 bases at V and 3 bases at J, leaving 9 bases unmatched. There are 15 residues in the CDR3. The CDR3 bases are TGTGCCAGCAGCCCCCGAGAGGGGGCGTTCTACGAGCAGTACTTC. Its protein is CASSPREGAFYEQYF.